The clone carrying this T cell receptor (beta chain) was detected ten times or more. The antigen is unknown. This record belongs to a study of T cell repertoires in cytomegalovirus infection. Study-wide context: The authors used CMV epitopes that were HLA-C-restricted (recently identified) and HLA-B-restricted (well studied). Study conclusions and caveats: Cumulative frequency of public TCR beta families picked out carriers of CMV plus the relevant HLA.

A single record per CDR3 protein comes from TCRdb applying MiXCR to the reads. Of roughly 87,000 distinct CDR3 sequences listed, about 31% are singletons. Trimming pared 3 bases from V and 0 bases from J, leaving 12 bases between. This CDR3 is 16 amino acids long. The germline gives CDR1 MNHNS, CDR2 SASEGT. The sample here was CD8+ T cells from cultured PBMCs, taken from culture after CMV antigen stimulation. This rearrangement joins TRBV6-1 to TRBJ2-1; D not resolved. The TCR was taken from a human donor in good health (CMV status not recorded). Some clones in this sample may be carry-over from other donors' samples. The CDR3 is CASSELQVSSYNEQFF. CDR3 in DNA: TGTGCCAGCAGTGAGTTACAAGTCAGCTCCTACAATGAGCAGTTCTTC.